This TCR beta chain was captured in a study of T cell responses to AZD1222 COVID-19 vaccine. Whole-study findings and limits: Dominant at 160-218 and 743-854, vaccine-associated CD4 TCRs also spanned spike.

Combined were second doses at about 4 or about 12 weeks. Losses at the gene ends were 2 bases for V and 2 bases for J; bases not matched to a gene: 6. The length of the CDR3 is 18 residues. Germline loops: CDR1 WNHNN, CDR2 SYGVQD (reference sequence). TCRdb keeps only in-frame clones here, not all; method: immunoSEQ multiplex PCR. The table shows tens of thousands of clones, with around 93% occurring only once. Points on this clone: The antigen is unknown.

This specimen was peripheral blood, taken 28 days after the second AZD1222 dose. This chain links TRBV10-1 with TRBJ2-6; 10 bases align to TRBD1. This sequence was found in an adult who received the AZD1222 COVID-19 vaccine. CDR3: CASSEGTGEGPGANVLTF. CDR3 sequence (DNA): TGCGCCAGCAGTGAGGGGACAGGGGAGGGCCCTGGGGCCAACGTCCTGACTTTC.